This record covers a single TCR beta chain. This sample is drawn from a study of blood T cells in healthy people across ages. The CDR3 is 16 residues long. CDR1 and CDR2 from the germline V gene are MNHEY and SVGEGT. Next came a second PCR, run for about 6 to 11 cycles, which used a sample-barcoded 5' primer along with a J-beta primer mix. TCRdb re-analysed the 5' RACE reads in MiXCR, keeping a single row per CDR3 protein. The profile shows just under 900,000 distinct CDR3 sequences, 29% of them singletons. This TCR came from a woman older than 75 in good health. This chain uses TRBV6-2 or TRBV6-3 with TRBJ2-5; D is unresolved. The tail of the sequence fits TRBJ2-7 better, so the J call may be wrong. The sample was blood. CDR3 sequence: CASSPFRRTALNEQYF. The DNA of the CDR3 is TGTGCCAGCAGTCCCTTTCGACGGACGGCGCTAAACGAGCAGTACTTC.